A single sample is the source of the 7 T cell receptor beta chains below, sequenced in a study of CD8+CD57+ T cells in acquired aplastic anemia. It was genomic DNA that served as the template for profiling TCR beta VDJ and CDR3. Each CDR3 protein gets one entry after TCRdb re-called the reads with MiXCR. The sample lists about 110,000 distinct CDR3 sequences; around 53% were seen once. Input material: sorted CD4+, CD8+, or CD8+CD57+ T cells (not recorded which) from PBMCs. The receptor source for this set is a human donor in good health, serving as a control.

This clonotype appeared many times. The chain couples TRBV6-2 or TRBV6-3 to TRBJ1-5; D uncertain. CDR1 MNHEY and CDR2 SVGEGT come from the germline V gene. This CDR3 comprises 13 residues. V was trimmed by 5 bases and J by 7 bases, leaving 12 bases between them. This CDR3 reads CASSPTRNQPQHF. In nucleotides, the CDR3 is TGTGCCAGCAGTCCTACACGAAACCAGCCCCAGCATTTT.

Remarks on this clonotype: A read error is possible here, since a much larger clone lies one base away. V gene TRBV27 combines with J gene TRBJ1-2, with D hard to call. The CDR3 sequence is 12 residues long. Germline lookup yields CDR1 MNHEY and CDR2 SMNVEV (reference sequence). CDR3 DNA sequence: TGTGCCAGCAAGCGGAGCGGTGATGGCTTCACCTTC. Its translation: CASKRSGDGFTF.

The table lists this clonotype with many counts. This CDR3 is CASSPRDLYEQYF. In DNA, the CDR3 is TGTGCCAGCAGCCCCCGGGACCTCTACGAGCAGTACTTC. This chain links TRBV5-6 with TRBJ2-7, with D perhaps being TRBD1 or TRBD2 (5 bases each). CDR1 is SGHDT and CDR2 is YYEEEE in the germline V gene. The CDR3 is made up of 13 amino acids. V lost 4 bases, J lost 3 bases, and 11 bases lay in between.

The rearrangement links TRBV9 to TRBJ1-2; D ambiguous. V lost 4 bases and J lost 0, with 7 bases in between. Germline V CDR1 and CDR2: SGDLS, YYNGEE. This CDR3 contains 13 residues. This CDR3 is CASSPSTNYGYTF. The CDR3 region has the DNA TGTGCCAGCAGCCCGAGTACTAACTATGGCTACACCTTC.

Many counts were recorded for this clonotype. The CDR3 reads CASSPRDANYGYTF. The DNA of the CDR3 is TGTGCCAGCAGCCCCCGGGACGCAAACTATGGCTACACCTTC. The genes are TRBV6-2 or TRBV6-3 and TRBJ1-2, with D maybe TRBD1 (5 bases). Trimming pared 6 bases from V and 2 bases from J, leaving 13 bases between. The CDR3 is 14 amino acids. Germline-derived CDR1 and CDR2 are MNHEY and SVGEGT.

This rearrangement joins TRBV7-3 to TRBJ1-1; D unclear. The germline V and J ends were trimmed by 5 bases and 2 bases, with 9 bases remaining between them. CDR3 length: 13 amino acids. CDR1 SGHTA and CDR2 FQGTGA come from the germline V gene. CDR3 in DNA: TGTGCCAGCAGCCTACAGAGAAACACTGAAGCTTTCTTT. This encodes CASSLQRNTEAFF.

The sample holds many counts of this clonotype. This chain uses TRBV4-2 with TRBJ1-4, with no clear D. V gave up 6 bases and J gave up 10 bases, with 12 bases separating them. Looked up from germline, CDR1 is LGHNA and CDR2 is YNFKEQ. CDR3 length: 12 amino acids. The CDR3 nucleotides are TGTGCCAGCAGTCTGGAGGACGGAAAACTGTTTTTT. It translates to CASSLEDGKLFF.